This TCR beta chain was recorded in a study of shared clonotypes between healthy human individuals. The wider study: Three plates each covered CD4 naive and memory; CD8 naive two, CD8 memory one.

Looked up from germline, CDR1 is SGHTA and CDR2 is FQGNSA. The CDR3 is made up of 15 amino acids. The ends lost 6 bases at V and 0 bases at J; junction bases unmatched: 7. In the original processing: Junction-only sequences produced by ImmunoSEQ had no quality scores, so filtering differed. Profiling relied on immunoSEQ multiplex PCR, and the TCRdb table lists in-frame clones only, not all of them. The DNA was the basis for D and trimming; V, J and clone size are from that table. The sample holds about 2,100,000 clones, about 93% seen once. Naive CD8 cells comprised CD45RO-negative, CCR7-positively selected cells, excluding terminally differentiated effector memory CD45RA+ cells. As to this clone: No antigen is known for it.

Study results and limitations: Shared clonotypes: about 4.6% naive CD4, about 4% naive CD8, around 2.4% memory CD4, around 0.4% memory CD8. Clonotype sharing among donors was thought likely to change with sequencing depth.

The TCR originated in a man aged 18 to 35 in good health. Some clones in this sample may be carry-over from other donors' samples. The chain links TRBV7-2 to TRBJ2-7, with 8 bases aligning to TRBD2. Sequencing was performed on naive CD8+ T cells from PBMCs. The CDR3 bases are TGTGCCAGCAGTCCGCGGGGGGAAAGCTCCTACGAGCAGTACTTC. Translating gives CASSPRGESSYEQYF.